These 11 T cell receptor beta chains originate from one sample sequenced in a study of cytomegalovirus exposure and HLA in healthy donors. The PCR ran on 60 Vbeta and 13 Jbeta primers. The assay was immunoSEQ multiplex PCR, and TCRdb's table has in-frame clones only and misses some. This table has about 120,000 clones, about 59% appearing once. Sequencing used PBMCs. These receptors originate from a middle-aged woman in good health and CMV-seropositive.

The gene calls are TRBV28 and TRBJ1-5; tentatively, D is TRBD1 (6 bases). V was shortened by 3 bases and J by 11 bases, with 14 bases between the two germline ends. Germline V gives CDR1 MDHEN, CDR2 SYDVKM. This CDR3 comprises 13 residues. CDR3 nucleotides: TGTGCCAGCAGTTTTCAGGGGCTTATAGCCCAGCATTTT. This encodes CASSFQGLIAQHF. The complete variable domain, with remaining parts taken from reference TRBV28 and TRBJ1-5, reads DVKVTQSSRYLVKRTGEKVFLECVQDMDHENMFWYRQDPGLGLRLIYFSYDVKMKEKGDIPEGYSVSREKKERFSLILESASTNQTSMYLCASSFQGLIAQHFGDGTRLSIL.

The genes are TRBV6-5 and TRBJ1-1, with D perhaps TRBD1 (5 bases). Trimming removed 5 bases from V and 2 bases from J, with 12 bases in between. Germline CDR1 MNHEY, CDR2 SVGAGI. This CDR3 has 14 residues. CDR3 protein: CASSEGEANTEAFF. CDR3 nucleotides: TGTGCCAGCAGTGAAGGGGAGGCTAACACTGAAGCTTTCTTT.

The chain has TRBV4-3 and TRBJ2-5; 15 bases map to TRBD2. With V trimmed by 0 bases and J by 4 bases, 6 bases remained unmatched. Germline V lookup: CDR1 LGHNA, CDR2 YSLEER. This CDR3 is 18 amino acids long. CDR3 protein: CASSQDWTSGRASETQYF. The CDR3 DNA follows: TGCGCCAGCAGCCAAGATTGGACTAGCGGGAGGGCCTCAGAGACCCAGTACTTC.

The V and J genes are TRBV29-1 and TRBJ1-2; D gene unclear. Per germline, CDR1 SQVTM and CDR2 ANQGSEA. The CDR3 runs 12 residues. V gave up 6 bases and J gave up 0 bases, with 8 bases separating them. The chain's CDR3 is CSVKRANYGYTF. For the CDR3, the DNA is TGCAGCGTAAAGAGAGCTAACTATGGCTACACCTTC.

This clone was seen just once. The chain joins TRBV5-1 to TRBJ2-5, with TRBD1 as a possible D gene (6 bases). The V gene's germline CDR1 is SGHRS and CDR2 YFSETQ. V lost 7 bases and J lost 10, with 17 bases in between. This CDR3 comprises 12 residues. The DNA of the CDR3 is TGCGCCAGCGGTTACAGGGCCGGAGACCAGTACTTC. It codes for CASGYRAGDQYF.

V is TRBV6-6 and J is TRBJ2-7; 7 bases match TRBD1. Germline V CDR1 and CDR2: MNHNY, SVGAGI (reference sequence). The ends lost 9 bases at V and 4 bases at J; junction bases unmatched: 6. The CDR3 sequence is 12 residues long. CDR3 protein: CASGDRLYEQYF. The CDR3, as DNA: TGTGCCAGTGGGGACAGACTTTACGAGCAGTACTTC.

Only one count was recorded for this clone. The CDR3 protein is CASIVAGYTDTQYF. The CDR3 coding sequence is TGTGCCAGCATCGTCGCAGGGTACACAGATACGCAGTATTTT. V is TRBV5-6 and J is TRBJ2-3, with a tentative D call TRBD1 (5 bases). This CDR3 spans 14 amino acids. Germline CDR1 is SGHDT and CDR2 is YYEEEE. Trimming stripped 6 bases from V and 2 bases from J, with 13 bases between.

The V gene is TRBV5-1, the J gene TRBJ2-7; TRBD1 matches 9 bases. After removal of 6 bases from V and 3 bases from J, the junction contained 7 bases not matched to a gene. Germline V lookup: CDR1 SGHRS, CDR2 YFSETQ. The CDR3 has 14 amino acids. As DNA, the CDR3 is TGCGCCAGCAAATCAGGACAGGGGCTCTACGAGCAGTACTTC. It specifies CASKSGQGLYEQYF.

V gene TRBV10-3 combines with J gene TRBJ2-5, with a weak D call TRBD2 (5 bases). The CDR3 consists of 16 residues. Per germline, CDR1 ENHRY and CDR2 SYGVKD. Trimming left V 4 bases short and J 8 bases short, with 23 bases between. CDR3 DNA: TGTGCCATCAGTGGAAATCGGACTGATGCCGGGCGAACCCAGTACTTC. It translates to CAISGNRTDAGRTQYF.

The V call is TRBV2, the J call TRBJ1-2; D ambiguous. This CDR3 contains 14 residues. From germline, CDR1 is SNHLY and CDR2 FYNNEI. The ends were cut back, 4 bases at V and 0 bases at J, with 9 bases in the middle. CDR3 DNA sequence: TGTGCCAGCAGTGTTCGGGATGCTAACTATGGCTACACCTTC. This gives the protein CASSVRDANYGYTF.

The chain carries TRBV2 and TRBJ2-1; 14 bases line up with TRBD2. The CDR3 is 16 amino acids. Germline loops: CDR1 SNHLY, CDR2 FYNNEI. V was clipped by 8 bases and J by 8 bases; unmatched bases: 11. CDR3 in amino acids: CASSGTSGRKFDEQFF. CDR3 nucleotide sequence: TGTGCCAGCTCCGGGACTAGCGGGAGAAAGTTCGATGAGCAGTTCTTC.